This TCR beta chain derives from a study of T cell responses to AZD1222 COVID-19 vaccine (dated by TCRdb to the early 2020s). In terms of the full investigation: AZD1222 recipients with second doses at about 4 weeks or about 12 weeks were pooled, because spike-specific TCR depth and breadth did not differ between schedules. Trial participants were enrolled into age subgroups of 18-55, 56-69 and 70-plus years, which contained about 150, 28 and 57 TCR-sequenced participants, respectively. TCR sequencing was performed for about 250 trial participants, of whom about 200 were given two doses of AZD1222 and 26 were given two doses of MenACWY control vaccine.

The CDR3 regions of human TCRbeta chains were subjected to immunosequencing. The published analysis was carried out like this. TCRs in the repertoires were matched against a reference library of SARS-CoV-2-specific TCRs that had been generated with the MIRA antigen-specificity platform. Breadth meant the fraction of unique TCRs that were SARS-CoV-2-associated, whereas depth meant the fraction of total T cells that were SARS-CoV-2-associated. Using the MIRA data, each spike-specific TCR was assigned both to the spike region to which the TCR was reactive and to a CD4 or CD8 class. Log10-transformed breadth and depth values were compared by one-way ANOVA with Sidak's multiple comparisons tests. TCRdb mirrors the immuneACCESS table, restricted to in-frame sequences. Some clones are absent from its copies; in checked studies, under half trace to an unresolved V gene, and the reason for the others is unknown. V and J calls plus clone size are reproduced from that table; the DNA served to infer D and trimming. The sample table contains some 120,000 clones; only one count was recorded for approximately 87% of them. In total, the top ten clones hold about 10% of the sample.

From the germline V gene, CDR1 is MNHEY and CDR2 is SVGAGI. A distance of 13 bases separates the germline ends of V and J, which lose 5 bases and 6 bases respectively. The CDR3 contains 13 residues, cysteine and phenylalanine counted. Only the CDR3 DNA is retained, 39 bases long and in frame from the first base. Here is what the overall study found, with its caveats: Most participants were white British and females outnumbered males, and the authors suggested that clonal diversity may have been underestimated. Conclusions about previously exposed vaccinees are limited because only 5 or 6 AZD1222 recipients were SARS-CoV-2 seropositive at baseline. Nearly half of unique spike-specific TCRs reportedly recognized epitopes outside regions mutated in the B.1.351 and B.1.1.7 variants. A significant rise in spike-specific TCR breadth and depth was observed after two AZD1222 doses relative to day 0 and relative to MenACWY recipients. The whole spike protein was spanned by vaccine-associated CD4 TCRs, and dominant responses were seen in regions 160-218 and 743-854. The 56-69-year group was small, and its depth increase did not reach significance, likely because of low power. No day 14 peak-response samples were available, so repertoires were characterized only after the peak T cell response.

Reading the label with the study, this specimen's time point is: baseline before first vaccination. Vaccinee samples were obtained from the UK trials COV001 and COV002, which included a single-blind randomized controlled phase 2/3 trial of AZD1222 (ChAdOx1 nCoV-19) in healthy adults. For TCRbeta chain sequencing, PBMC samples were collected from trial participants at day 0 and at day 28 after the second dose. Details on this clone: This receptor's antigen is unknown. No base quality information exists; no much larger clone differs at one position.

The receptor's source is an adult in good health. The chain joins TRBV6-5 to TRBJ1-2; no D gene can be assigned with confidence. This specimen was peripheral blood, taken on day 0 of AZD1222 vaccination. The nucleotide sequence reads TGTGCCAGCAGTCAGGCAAGCGGGGATGGCTACACCTTC. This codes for CASSQASGDGYTF.